A selection of T cell receptor beta chains follows, all from one sample in a study of shared clonotypes between healthy human individuals. TCRdb keeps only in-frame clones here, not all; method: immunoSEQ multiplex PCR. The sample contains about 870,000 clones, about 92% of which appear only once. Specimen: naive CD8+ T cells sorted from blood. Every receptor here comes from a man aged 25 to 40 in good health. The CDR3 runs from the conserved cysteine through the conserved F or W. D genes are given only for firm matches. Clone size is shown for a subset of rows, as once, few, many or a class of expanded clone.

TRBJ2-7 . . TRBV5-4 CASSLGREQYF TGTGCCAGCAGCTTGGGGCGCGAGCAGTACTTC
TRBJ2-1 . . TRBV11-2 CASSPPLGVPYNEQFF TGTGCCAGCAGCCCGCCACTAGGGGTCCCCTACAATGAGCAGTTCTTC
TRBJ1-5 . . TRBV7-3 CASSKNIDQPQHF TGTGCCAGCAGCAAAAATATAGATCAGCCCCAGCATTTT
TRBJ2-2 few . TRBV7-9 CASSPLEGIGELFF TGTGCCAGCAGCCCCCTCGAAGGGATCGGGGAGCTGTTTTTT
TRBJ2-1 . . TRBV6-1 CASSAEARGSYNEQFF TGTGCCAGCAGTGCCGAAGCGCGGGGCTCCTACAATGAGCAGTTCTTC
TRBJ2-1 . TRBD1 TRBV6-1 CASSGTGGPYNEQFF TGTGCCAGCAGTGGTACAGGGGGCCCCTACAATGAGCAGTTCTTC
TRBJ2-7 . TRBD1 TRBV27 CASAKGAGGREQYF TGTGCCAGCGCTAAAGGGGCAGGGGGCAGGGAGCAGTACTTC
TRBJ2-1 . TRBD2 TRBV28 CASKNLAGTYNEQFF TGTGCCAGCAAGAACCTAGCGGGAACCTACAATGAGCAGTTCTTC
TRBJ2-1 . TRBD2 TRBV7-2 CASSFSSGRNEQFF TGTGCCAGCAGCTTTTCTAGCGGGAGAAATGAGCAGTTCTTC
TRBJ2-3 . TRBD2 TRBV4-2 CASSQEMAGGPADTQYF TGTGCCAGCAGCCAAGAGATGGCGGGAGGGCCCGCAGATACGCAGTATTTT